Below, 18 T cell receptor beta chains from the same sample are listed, as sequenced in a study of T cells after yellow fever vaccination. TCRdb reprocessed the 5' RACE reads via MiXCR and lists one record per CDR3 protein. The sample consists of about 210,000 distinct CDR3 sequences, less than 3.5% of them appearing once. Sequenced material: CD4+ T cells sorted from PBMCs, taken 10 days after the yellow fever booster vaccination. Every receptor here comes from a man between 18 and 35 years old who received the YFV17D yellow fever vaccine.

The CDR3 region has the DNA TGTGCCAGCAGCTCGTGGAGGGGGGCCTCCACAGATACGCAGTATTTT. Amino acid sequence: CASSSWRGASTDTQYF. The V call is TRBV11-3, the J call TRBJ2-3; D may correspond to TRBD1 or TRBD2 (6 bases each). V was trimmed by 4 bases and J by 2 bases, leaving 16 bases between them. CDR1 is SGHNT and CDR2 is YENEEA in the germline V gene. The length of the CDR3 is 16 residues.

This clonotype has more than one count but fewer than ten. This chain uses TRBV28 with TRBJ2-3; weak D call: TRBD1 (5 bases). The V and J ends lost 6 bases and 2 bases respectively, with 9 bases between them. This CDR3 is built from 13 residues. The germline V gene encodes CDR1 MDHEN and CDR2 SYDVKM. Written as DNA, the CDR3 is TGTGCCAGCAGCGGACAACCCACAGATACGCAGTATTTT. Translation gives CASSGQPTDTQYF. The complete variable domain, with remaining parts taken from reference TRBV28 and TRBJ2-3, reads DVKVTQSSRYLVKRTGEKVFLECVQDMDHENMFWYRQDPGLGLRLIYFSYDVKMKEKGDIPEGYSVSREKKERFSLILESASTNQTSMYLCASSGQPTDTQYFGPGTRLTVL.

Ten or more counts support this clonotype. The genes are TRBV11-2 and TRBJ1-1; D is possibly TRBD1 (5 bases). The CDR3 sequence is 12 residues long. The germline CDR1 and CDR2 sequences are SGHAT and FQNNGV. V dropped 4 bases and J dropped 5 bases, with 8 bases sitting between them. CDR3: CASSWGETEAFF. The CDR3 region has the DNA TGTGCCAGCAGCTGGGGGGAGACTGAAGCTTTCTTT.

The chain uses TRBV7-8 and TRBJ1-5; D is uncertain. V gave up 1 base and J gave up 6 bases, with 10 bases separating them. This CDR3 has 14 residues. The germline gives CDR1 SGHVS, CDR2 FQNEAQ. CDR3 sequence (DNA): TGTGCCAGCAGCTTAGAAGTCGGTTTTCAGCCCCAGCATTTT. Encoded protein: CASSLEVGFQPQHF.

This clonotype was recorded at least ten times. The chain joins TRBV6-9 to TRBJ2-2, with D perhaps matching TRBD2 (7 bases). Between the trimmed V and J ends, which lost 4 bases and 4 bases, there was a span of 13 bases. This CDR3 contains 15 residues. Germline CDR1 is MNHGY and CDR2 is SVAAGI. CDR3 amino acids: CASSFEGGRTGELFF. In nucleotides, the CDR3 is TGTGCCAGCAGTTTTGAGGGGGGGCGCACCGGGGAGCTGTTTTTT.

This clonotype was detected only a few times. The chain employs TRBV5-1 and TRBJ2-1; 9 nucleotides agree with TRBD1. Germline V gene sequence: CDR1 SGHRS, CDR2 YFSETQ. The length of the CDR3 is 16 residues. After removal of 3 bases from V and 3 bases from J, the junction contained 7 bases not matched to a gene. In DNA form, the CDR3 reads TGCGCCAGCAGCTCAAGACCGGGACAGGGCTACAATGAGCAGTTCTTC. Translating it yields CASSSRPGQGYNEQFF.

The V gene is TRBV6-6, the J gene TRBJ1-3; D uncertain. The CDR3 runs 15 residues. V was pared by 5 bases and J by 2 bases, with 13 bases between. The germline V gene has CDR1 MNHNY and CDR2 SVGAGI (reference sequence). Here the CDR3 DNA reads TGTGCCAGCAGTACCTCGAGTGGGACTGGAAACACCATATATTTT. This translates into CASSTSSGTGNTIYF.

This clonotype was seen ten or more times. The chain employs TRBV5-1 and TRBJ2-3; no clear D gene. Trimming removed 0 bases from V and 9 bases from J, with 20 bases in between. Germline CDR1 and CDR2: SGHRS and YFSETQ. CDR3 length: 16 residues. For the CDR3, the DNA is TGCGCCAGCAGCTTGGCCTTTTCGGTCTCGGAGAGAACGCAGTATTTT. This translates into CASSLAFSVSERTQYF.

The chain employs TRBV4-3 and TRBJ2-5; 7 bases agree with TRBD2. The CDR3 has 16 amino acids. Germline values: CDR1 LGHNA, CDR2 YSLEER. J gave up 2 bases and V 0 bases, and 6 bases lay outside the gene matches. CDR3 DNA sequence: TGCGCCAGCAGCCAAGATCTAAGCGGGGTACAAGAGACCCAGTACTTC. As protein: CASSQDLSGVQETQYF.

In its sample, this clonotype was seen many times. The chain couples TRBV6-5 to TRBJ2-5; D gene uncertain. The CDR3 has 14 amino acids. V lost 0 bases and J 5 bases, leaving 10 bases between the germline ends. The germline gives CDR1 MNHEY, CDR2 SVGAGI. The CDR3 sequence is CASSYSAARETQYF. In nucleotides, the CDR3 is TGTGCCAGCAGTTACTCTGCCGCTCGGGAGACCCAGTACTTC.

This sequence joins TRBV20-1 and TRBJ2-7; 13 nucleotides match TRBD2. The V segment lost 6 bases and the J segment 4 bases; nucleotides outside the gene matches: 3. The germline V gene has CDR1 DFQATT and CDR2 SNEGSKA (reference sequence). The CDR3 is made up of 13 amino acids. CDR3 nucleotides: TGCAGTGCCACGGGACTAGCGGGGTACGAGCAGTACGTC. Protein sequence: CSATGLAGYEQYV.

This clonotype was counted a few times. The chain links TRBV7-2 to TRBJ1-6, with D uncertain. The CDR3 covers 16 residues. V was cut by 4 bases and J by 3 bases, with 13 bases left in between. Germline CDR1 SGHTA, CDR2 FQGNSA. DNA for the CDR3: TGTGCCAGCAGCTCCCTCCCCAGCTTCTATAATTCACCCCTCCACTTT. Translation gives CASSSLPSFYNSPLHF. Supplemented by reference TRBV7-2 and TRBJ1-6, the full variable domain reads GAGVSQSPSNKVTEKGKDVELRCDPISGHTALYWYRQSLGQGLEFLIYFQGNSAPDKSGLPSDRFSAERTGGSVSTLTIQRTQQEDSAVYLCASSSLPSFYNSPLHFGNGTRLTVT.

The sample holds a few counts of this clonotype. The V gene is TRBV4-1, the J gene TRBJ2-5; a possible D gene is TRBD1 (6 bases). This CDR3 spans 16 amino acids. Deletions cut 4 bases from V and 1 base from J, with 16 bases between. Germline values: CDR1 MGHRA, CDR2 YSYEKL. CDR3 DNA sequence: TGCGCCAGCAGCCCAAGATACCGACAGGCCCAAGAGACCCAGTACTTC. Residues: CASSPRYRQAQETQYF.

This clonotype has just a few counts. V gene TRBV24-1 combines with J gene TRBJ2-3; D is ambiguous. In germline, CDR1 is KGHDR, CDR2 SFDVKD. V was pared by 3 bases and J by 2 bases, with 11 bases between. This CDR3 has 15 amino acids. CDR3 amino acids: CATSDPPPVTDTQYF. The CDR3 DNA reads TGTGCCACCAGTGATCCCCCTCCGGTCACAGATACGCAGTATTTT.

This clonotype came up many times. The rearrangement links TRBV4-1 to TRBJ2-7, with 8 bases identical to TRBD1. The V and J ends lost 2 bases and 5 bases, in that order; junction bases with no gene match: 14. The CDR3 extends over 17 amino acids. Germline V gene lookup returns CDR1 MGHRA and CDR2 YSYEKL. The CDR3 DNA reads as TGCGCCAGCAGCCAACCCCGCCGAGGACAGGGAGAGAACGAGCAGTACTTC. Protein product: CASSQPRRGQGENEQYF.

The V and J genes are TRBV27 and TRBJ1-4; TRBD1 might be the D (6 bases). V was cut by 4 bases and J by 4 bases, with 16 bases left in between. The CDR3 has 16 residues. Germline CDR1 is MNHEY and CDR2 is SMNVEV (reference sequence). CDR3 residues: CASSSRTTGFNEKLFF. The DNA for the CDR3 is TGTGCCAGCAGTTCTCGAACGACAGGATTTAATGAAAAACTGTTTTTT. The full variable domain, in which reference TRBV27 and TRBJ1-4 provide the parts outside the CDR3, is EAQVTQNPRYLITVTGKKLTVTCSQNMNHEYMSWYRQDPGLGLRQIYYSMNVEVTDKGDVPEGYKVSRKEKRNFPLILESPSPNQTSLYFCASSSRTTGFNEKLFFGSGTQLSVL.

The table lists this clonotype with many counts. In nucleotides, the CDR3 is TGTGCCCACGCCGAAGACACCGGGGAGCTGTTTTTT. As protein: CAHAEDTGELFF. The chain recombines TRBV12-3 or TRBV12-4 with TRBJ2-2, with unresolved D. This CDR3 is built from 12 residues. Trimming left V 11 bases short and J 3 bases short, with 10 bases between.

The chain has TRBV28 and TRBJ1-4, with a tentative D call TRBD1 (5 bases). Per the germline V gene, CDR1 is MDHEN and CDR2 is SYDVKM. The CDR3 has 15 residues. Trimming took off 4 bases at V and 5 bases at J, with 14 bases between the two ends. CDR3 residues: CASSSRTPANEKLFF. CDR3 coding DNA: TGTGCCAGCAGTTCTAGGACACCCGCGAATGAAAAACTGTTTTTT.